This T cell receptor beta chain came from a study of blood T cell repertoires in COVID-19. Cohort 3 donors were reported recovered after two negative PCRs, clearance, or symptom resolution. Per the original methods: From reference gene primer amplification, estimates of nucleated cell counts were derived. Method: immunoSEQ multiplex PCR; TCRdb's copy keeps in-frame clones and lacks some. D and trimming were read from the DNA, whereas the V and J calls and clone size are those reported in that table. The sample shows over 250,000 clones, 90% of them seen only once. V was shortened by 0 bases and J by 3 bases, with 9 bases between the two germline ends. Germline loops: CDR1 SGHRS, CDR2 YFSETQ. CDR3 length equals 15 residues.

The V gene is TRBV5-1, the J gene TRBJ1-4; D ambiguous. The sequence came from a man aged 55-75 years who had recovered from COVID-19. The sequenced sample was PBMCs or T cells enriched from blood (not recorded which). The CDR3 loop is CASSLVQLPNEKLFF. The CDR3 DNA reads TGCGCCAGCAGCTTGGTACAGCTACCTAATGAAAAACTGTTTTTT.